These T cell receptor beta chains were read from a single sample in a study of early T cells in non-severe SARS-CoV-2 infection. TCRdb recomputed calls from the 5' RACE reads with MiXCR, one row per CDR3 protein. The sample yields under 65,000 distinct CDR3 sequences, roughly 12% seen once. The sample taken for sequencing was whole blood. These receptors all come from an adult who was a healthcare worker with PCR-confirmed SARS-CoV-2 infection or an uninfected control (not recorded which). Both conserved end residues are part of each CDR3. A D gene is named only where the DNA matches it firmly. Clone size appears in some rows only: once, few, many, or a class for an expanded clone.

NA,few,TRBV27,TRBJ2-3,TGTGCCAGCAGTTTACTCGGCCATACGCAGTATTTT,CASSLLGHTQYF
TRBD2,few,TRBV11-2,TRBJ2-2,TGTGCCAGCGGGAGTGGACTAGCGGGAGGGGGGGAGCTGTTTTTT,CASGSGLAGGGELFF
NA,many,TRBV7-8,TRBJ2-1,TGTGCCAGCAGCCCCGGGACCGTGAGCTCCTACAATGAGCAGTTCTTC,CASSPGTVSSYNEQFF
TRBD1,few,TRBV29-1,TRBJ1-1,TGCAGCGTTGATACAGGGGCGAGGAACACTGAAGCTTTCTTT,CSVDTGARNTEAFF
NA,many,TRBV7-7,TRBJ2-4,TGTGCCAGCTCTGAGGGAGGTGCCAAAAACATTCAGTACTTC,CASSEGGAKNIQYF
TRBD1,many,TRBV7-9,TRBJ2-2,TGTGCCAGCAGCCCTCCGGGACAGGTACTCGCGAACACCGGGGAGCTGTTTTTT,CASSPPGQVLANTGELFF
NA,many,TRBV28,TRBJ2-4,TGTGCCACCACTCCGGGCTCGGGTTACATTCAGTACTTC,CATTPGSGYIQYF
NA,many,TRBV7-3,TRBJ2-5,TGTGCCAGCAGCTCCCCCCCCGGGGCAAGGGAGACCCAGTACTTC,CASSSPPGARETQYF
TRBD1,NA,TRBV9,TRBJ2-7,TGTGCCAGCAGCCCGGAGACAGGGGCCTCCTACGAGCAGTACTTC,CASSPETGASYEQYF
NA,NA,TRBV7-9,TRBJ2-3,TGTGCCAGCAGCTGGGGACCAGATACGCAGTATTTT,CASSWGPDTQYF
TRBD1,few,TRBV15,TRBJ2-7,TGTGCCACCAGCCGGGACAGGGCCTCTTACGAGCAGTACTTC,CATSRDRASYEQYF
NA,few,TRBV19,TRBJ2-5,TGTGCCAGTAGTGACGGCCCTCGGGAGACCCAGTACTTC,CASSDGPRETQYF
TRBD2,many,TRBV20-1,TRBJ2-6,TGCAGTGCTCGGACTAGCTTCGGTGGGGCCAACGTCCTGACTTTC,CSARTSFGGANVLTF
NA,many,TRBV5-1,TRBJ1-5,TGCGCCAGCAGCTTGGATAGCAATCAGCCCCAGCATTTT,CASSLDSNQPQHF
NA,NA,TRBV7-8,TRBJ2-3,TGTGCCAGCAGCCCCTGGGATACGCAGTATTTT,CASSPWDTQYF
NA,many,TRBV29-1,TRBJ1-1,TGCAGCGTTGAAGATAGGATTTCGGACAGCTACACTGAAGCTTTCTTT,CSVEDRISDSYTEAFF
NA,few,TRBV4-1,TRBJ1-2,TGCGCCAGCAGCCAATCTGGGCTCTATGGCTACACCTTC,CASSQSGLYGYTF
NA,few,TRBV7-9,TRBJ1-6,TGTGCCAGCCGGGTAGGAGAATCACCCCTCCACTTT,CASRVGESPLHF
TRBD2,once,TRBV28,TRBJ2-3,TGTGCCAGCAGTATGACTAGCGGGAACACAGATACGCAGTATTTT,CASSMTSGNTDTQYF
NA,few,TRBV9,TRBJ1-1,TGTGCCAGCAGCGTAGGGCCGGGCGCAGCCATGAACACTGAAGCTTTCTTT,CASSVGPGAAMNTEAFF
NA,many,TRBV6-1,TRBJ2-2,TGTGCCAGCACCTTCTATTCTGGGGGGTTTTTCAACACCGGGGAGCTGTTTTTT,CASTFYSGGFFNTGELFF
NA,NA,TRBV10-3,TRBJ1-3,TGTGCCATCGGCGGAACGCCTGGAAACACCATATATTTT,CAIGGTPGNTIYF
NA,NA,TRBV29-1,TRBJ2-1,TGCAGCGTTTCCGGACGGGTTAACTACAATGAGCAGTTCTTC,CSVSGRVNYNEQFF
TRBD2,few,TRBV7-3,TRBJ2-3,TGTGCCAGCAGCCCTAAGAAAGGACTAGCGGGAGTGCCAGATACGCAGTATTTT,CASSPKKGLAGVPDTQYF
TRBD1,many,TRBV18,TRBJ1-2,TGTGCCAGCTCACCATTGGACAGGGAAGGTGATGGCTACACCTTC,CASSPLDREGDGYTF
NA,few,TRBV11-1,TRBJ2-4,TGTGCCAGCGAGTCAGCCAAAAACATTCAGTACTTC,CASESAKNIQYF
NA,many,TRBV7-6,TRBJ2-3,TGTGCCAGCAGCTTAGATCAGCGGACTAGCACAGATACGCAGTATTTT,CASSLDQRTSTDTQYF
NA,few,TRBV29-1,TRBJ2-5,TGCAGCGTTGTAGTAGGGGGGAAGACCCAGTACTTC,CSVVVGGKTQYF
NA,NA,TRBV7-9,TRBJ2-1,TGTGCCAGCAGCTTAGATTGGGGTTTTAAGTTCTTC,CASSLDWGFKFF
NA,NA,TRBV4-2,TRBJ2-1,TGTGCCAGCAGCCAAGGCGATGAGCAGTTCTTC,CASSQGDEQFF
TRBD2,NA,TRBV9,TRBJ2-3,TGTGCCAGCAGCGTAAGACTAGCGGGAGAATGTGATACGCAGTATTTT,CASSVRLAGECDTQYF
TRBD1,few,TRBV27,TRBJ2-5,TGTGCCAGCAGTTTACGCGGGACAGGGACCCAGTACTTC,CASSLRGTGTQYF
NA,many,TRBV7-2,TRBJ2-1,TGTGCCAGCAGACTGGCCCGGGACACTTACAATGAGCAGTTCTTC,CASRLARDTYNEQFF
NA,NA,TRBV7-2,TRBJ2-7,TGTGCCAGCAGCTCGTGGTCGGTTACCTACGAGCAGTACTTC,CASSSWSVTYEQYF
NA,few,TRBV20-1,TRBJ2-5,TGCAGTGCGTTACGACCCCACCGGGTCGGCTCCCGGACCCAGTACTTC,CSALRPHRVGSRTQYF
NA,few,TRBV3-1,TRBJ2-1,TGTGCCAGCAGCCATTCGGGACTTTATAGTCAAAGCTCCTACAATGAGCAGTTCTTC,CASSHSGLYSQSSYNEQFF
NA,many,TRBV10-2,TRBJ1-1,TGCGCCAGCAGTGCACAGGGCTTTACCACTGAAGCTTTCTTT,CASSAQGFTTEAFF
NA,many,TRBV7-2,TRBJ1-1,TGTGCCAGCAGCTTAGTGACAGACACTGAAGCTTTCTTT,CASSLVTDTEAFF
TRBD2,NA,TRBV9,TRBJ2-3,TGTGCCAGCAGCGCGACTAGCGGGAGGGAGAATACGCAGTATTTT,CASSATSGRENTQYF
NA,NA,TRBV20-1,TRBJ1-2,TGCAGTGCTAGAGATTCAGGGGCGTATGGCTACACCTTC,CSARDSGAYGYTF
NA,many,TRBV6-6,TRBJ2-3,TGTGCCAGCAGTTACGGGACCAATACAGATACGCAGTATTTT,CASSYGTNTDTQYF
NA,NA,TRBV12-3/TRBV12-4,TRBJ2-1,TGTGCCAGCAGTCAAACCGAGCAGTTCTTC,CASSQTEQFF
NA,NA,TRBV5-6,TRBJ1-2,TGTGCCAGCAGCGACCATTTATCGGGAGGCACCTTC,CASSDHLSGGTF
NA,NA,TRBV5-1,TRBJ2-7,TGCGCCAGCAGCCCCGTAGGAGGGGGCGACGAGCAGTACTTC,CASSPVGGGDEQYF
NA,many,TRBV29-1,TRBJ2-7,TGCAGCGTTGAATCGGGAGCCTACGAGCAGTACTTC,CSVESGAYEQYF
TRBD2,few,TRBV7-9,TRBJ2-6,TGTGCCAGCAGCTTAGCGGGACTAGCGTTTGGGGCCAACGTCCTGACTTTC,CASSLAGLAFGANVLTF
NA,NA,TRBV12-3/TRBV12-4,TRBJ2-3,TGTGCCAGCAGTTTTGGCCAGGGGCGAACAGATACGCAGTATTTT,CASSFGQGRTDTQYF
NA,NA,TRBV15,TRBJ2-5,TGTGCCACCAGCAGAGGAGAAGGAGAGACCCAGTACTTC,CATSRGEGETQYF
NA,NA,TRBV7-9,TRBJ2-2,TGTGCCAGCAGCCCAAGACTAGTCCCGTCCGGGGAGCTGTTTTTT,CASSPRLVPSGELFF
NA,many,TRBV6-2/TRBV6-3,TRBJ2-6,TGTGCCAGCAGTTCTGACCTTTCCGGGGCCAACGTCCTGACTTTC,CASSSDLSGANVLTF